This TCR beta chain was recorded in a study of cytomegalovirus exposure and HLA in healthy donors. The V and J ends lost 2 bases and 0 bases respectively, with 5 bases between them. The CDR3 is 14 amino acids. CDR1 SGHAT and CDR2 FQNNGV come from the germline V gene. Study-wide results and caveats: As immune exposure information, only CMV serostatus was available.

The PCR made use of 60 Vbeta and 13 Jbeta primers. Repertoires were generated with immunoSEQ multiplex PCR, while TCRdb's copy carries only in-frame clones and drops some. The sample consists of more than 150,000 clones, 81% of them appearing once. As to this clone: Its target is unknown.

The sequence was collected from a man between 45 and 60 years old in good health and CMV-seropositive. V is TRBV11-2 and J is TRBJ1-3; no definite D call. The sample was PBMCs. CDR3 sequence (DNA): TGTGCCAGCAGCTTAATATACTCTGGAAACACCATATATTTT. Its translation: CASSLIYSGNTIYF.